These 10 T cell receptor beta chains were sequenced from one sample in a study of early T cells in non-severe SARS-CoV-2 infection. Using its own MiXCR run on the 5' RACE reads, TCRdb lists one record per CDR3 protein. The top ten clones hold around 5.2% of a sample with under 70,000 distinct CDR3 sequences, over 4% of them seen once. Input material: whole blood. These receptors were collected from an adult who was a healthcare worker with PCR-confirmed SARS-CoV-2 infection or an uninfected control (not recorded which).

This chain links TRBV12-3 or TRBV12-4 with TRBJ2-5; either TRBD1 or TRBD2 may fit D (5 bases each). This CDR3 is built from 14 residues. V gave up 4 bases and J gave up 1 base, with 10 bases separating them. The CDR3 region has the DNA TGTGCCAGCAGTTCGGGGCAGGGCCAAGAGACCCAGTACTTC. Residues: CASSSGQGQETQYF.

The rearrangement joins TRBV19 to TRBJ2-5; 11 bases fit TRBD1. From germline, CDR1 is LNHDA and CDR2 SQIVND (reference sequence). The CDR3 covers 14 residues. V was pared by 5 bases and J by 5 bases, with 4 bases of the junction left unmatched. CDR3 bases: TGTGCCAGTAGTTCACGGACAGGGGGCGAGACCCAGTACTTC. The encoded protein is CASSSRTGGETQYF.

This clonotype was found many times. This sequence joins TRBV3-1 and TRBJ2-3; D may be TRBD1 (5 bases). Germline V gene lookup returns CDR1 LGHDT and CDR2 YNNKEL (reference sequence). The CDR3 has 14 amino acids. Trimming stripped 6 bases from V and 4 bases from J, with 14 bases between. CDR3 bases: TGTGCCAGCAGTCGACAGAGTGACGCAGATACGCAGTATTTT. Amino acids: CASSRQSDADTQYF.

This clonotype was detected many times. The chain has TRBV12-5 and TRBJ2-5; tentatively, D is TRBD1 or TRBD2 (5 bases each). The CDR3 covers 13 residues. The germline gives CDR1 LGHNT, CDR2 FRNRAP. The ends were cut back, 4 bases at V and 5 bases at J, with 11 bases in the middle. The CDR3 DNA follows: TGTGCTAGTGGTTCCTCCGGGGCTGAGACCCAGTACTTC. Translated, it gives CASGSSGAETQYF.

In this sample, this clonotype turned up many times. V and J are TRBV28 and TRBJ2-1, with 15 bases lining up with TRBD2. V lost 5 bases, J lost 4 bases, and 9 bases stayed unmatched. CDR3 length: 18 residues. Germline CDR1 is MDHEN and CDR2 is SYDVKM. The chain's CDR3 is CASSGPGTSGRIYNEQFF. The CDR3 DNA is TGTGCCAGCAGTGGTCCCGGGACTAGCGGGAGGATATACAATGAGCAGTTCTTC.

The sample holds many counts of this clonotype. This chain uses TRBV4-3 with TRBJ1-1; D gene ambiguous. The CDR3 contains 14 residues. V gave up 4 bases and J gave up 3 bases, with 12 bases separating them. Germline CDR1 reads LGHNA; CDR2 reads YSLEER. CDR3 amino acids: CASSPGQSDTEAFF. CDR3 nucleotides: TGCGCCAGCAGCCCCGGCCAGTCCGACACTGAAGCTTTCTTT.

This clonotype has only a few counts. The V and J genes are TRBV5-5 and TRBJ2-7; no reliable D call. Germline V gene data show CDR1 as SGHKS and CDR2 as YYEKEE (reference sequence). V lost 5 bases and J 0 bases, leaving 15 bases between the germline ends. This CDR3 has 15 residues. CDR3 in DNA: TGTGCCAGCAGGCCGTACATGGTGAGCTCCTACGAGCAGTACTTC. Its protein is CASRPYMVSSYEQYF. The variable domain in full, completed from reference TRBV5-5 and TRBJ2-7, reads DAGVTQSPTHLIKTRGQQVTLRCSPISGHKSVSWYQQVLGQGPQFIFQYYEKEERGRGNFPDRFSARQFPNYSSELNVNALLLGDSALYLCASRPYMVSSYEQYFGPGTRLTVT.

This chain links TRBV7-6 with TRBJ2-5, with D unresolved. The length of the CDR3 is 12 residues. CDR1 is SGHVS and CDR2 is FNYEAQ in the germline V gene. Deletions cut 2 bases from V and 5 bases from J, with 6 bases between. The chain's CDR3 is CASSLYSETQYF. CDR3 DNA sequence: TGTGCCAGCAGCTTATACTCGGAGACCCAGTACTTC.

CDR3 DNA sequence: TGTGCCAGCTCACCAGTACAGGGGGCCAGCTATGGCTACACCTTC. It is translated as CASSPVQGASYGYTF. V and J are TRBV18 and TRBJ1-2; 9 bases line up with TRBD1. Germline V gives CDR1 KGHSH, CDR2 LQKENI. The CDR3 loop spans 15 amino acids. Trimming at V came to 2 bases and at J to 4 bases, leaving 5 bases not matched to a gene. The full variable domain, in which reference TRBV18 and TRBJ1-2 provide the parts outside the CDR3, is NAGVMQNPRHLVRRRGQEARLRCSPMKGHSHVYWYRQLPEEGLKFMVYLQKENIIDESGMPKERFSAEFPKEGPSILRIQQVVRGDSAAYFCASSPVQGASYGYTFGSGTRLTVV.

In its sample, this clonotype was seen many times. This sequence joins TRBV5-5 and TRBJ2-1; a possible D gene is TRBD1 (6 bases). V lost 0 bases to trimming and J lost 0 bases, with 10 bases between them. Germline V gene data show CDR1 as SGHKS and CDR2 as YYEKEE (reference sequence). This CDR3 contains 16 residues. CDR3 in amino acids: CASSLGIRGSYNEQFF. CDR3 DNA: TGTGCCAGCAGCTTGGGTATCAGGGGCTCCTACAATGAGCAGTTCTTC.